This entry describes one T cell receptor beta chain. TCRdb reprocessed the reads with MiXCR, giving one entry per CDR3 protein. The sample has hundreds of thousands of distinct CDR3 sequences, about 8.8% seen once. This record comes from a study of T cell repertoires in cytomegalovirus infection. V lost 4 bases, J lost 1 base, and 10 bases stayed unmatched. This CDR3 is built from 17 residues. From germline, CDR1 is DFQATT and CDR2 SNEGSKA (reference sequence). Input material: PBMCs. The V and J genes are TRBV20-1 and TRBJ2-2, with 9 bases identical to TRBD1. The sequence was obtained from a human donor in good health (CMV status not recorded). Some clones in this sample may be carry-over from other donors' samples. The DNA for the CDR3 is TGCAGTGCTACTTCGACCCCGGACAGGGGGAACACCGGGGAGCTGTTTTTT. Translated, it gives CSATSTPDRGNTGELFF.